This T cell receptor beta chain comes out of a study of shared clonotypes between healthy human individuals. The wider study: Each donor's CD4 naive and CD4 memory cells filled three plates apiece, CD8 naive two, and CD8 memory one.

In the authors' methods: Without quality scores, immunoSEQ junctional reads could not be filtered like full-length reads. Profiling relied on immunoSEQ multiplex PCR, and the TCRdb table lists in-frame clones only, not all of them. V and J calls and clone size are those listed in that table; D and trimming were worked out from the DNA. Altogether 2,500,000 or so clones are present, approximately 93% being singletons, with the ten largest covering more than 0.35%. Study-wide points: Non-shared clonotypes displayed generation probabilities falling below those of clonotypes present in all four donors. Among a few donors, around 5% of naive CD4 clonotypes were found in common.

The CDR3 sequence is 15 residues long. From germline, CDR1 is KGHSH and CDR2 LQKENI. V was cut by 1 base and J by 4 bases, with 13 bases left in between. With regard to this clone: Its antigen is unknown.

The chain has TRBV18 and TRBJ1-1; D remains unclear. Source material: naive CD4+ T cells from PBMCs. Subset: CD45RA+ positively selected. The sequence was collected from a man younger than 30 in good health. Some clones in this sample may be carry-over from other donors' samples. CDR3 protein: CASSPLTGPFTEAFF. CDR3 nucleotides: TGTGCCAGCTCACCACTCACCGGGCCCTTCACTGAAGCTTTCTTT.